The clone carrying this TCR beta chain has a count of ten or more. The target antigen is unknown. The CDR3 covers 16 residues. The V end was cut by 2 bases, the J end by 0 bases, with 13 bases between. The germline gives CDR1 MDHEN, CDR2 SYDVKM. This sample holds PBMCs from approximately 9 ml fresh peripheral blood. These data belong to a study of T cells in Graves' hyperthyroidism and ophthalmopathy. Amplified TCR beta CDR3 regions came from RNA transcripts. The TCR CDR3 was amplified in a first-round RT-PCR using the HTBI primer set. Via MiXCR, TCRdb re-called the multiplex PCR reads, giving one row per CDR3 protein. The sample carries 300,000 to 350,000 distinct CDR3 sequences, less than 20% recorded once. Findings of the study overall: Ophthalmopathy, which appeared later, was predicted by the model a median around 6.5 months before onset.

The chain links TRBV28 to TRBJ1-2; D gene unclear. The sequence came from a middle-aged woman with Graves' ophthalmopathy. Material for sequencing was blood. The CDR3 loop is CASSLAGNLANYGYTF. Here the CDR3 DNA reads TGTGCCAGCAGTTTAGCGGGGAACCTAGCTAACTATGGCTACACCTTC.